The 18 T cell receptor beta chains listed next were all sequenced from one sample in a study of T cells in localized non-small cell lung cancer. Sequencing used immunoSEQ multiplex PCR; TCRdb keeps in-frame clones, though not all of them. The table lists some 2,500 clones, 25% to 30% of them singletons. The starting material was normal lung tissue next to the tumor, obtained before any cancer treatment. The receptor source for this set is a man between 40 and 70 years old with stage II squamous cell lung carcinoma.

This clone is labeled as medium-sized (0.01 to 0.1%). V gene TRBV11-3 combines with J gene TRBJ1-2; D not certain. This CDR3 comprises 18 residues. In germline, CDR1 is SGHNT, CDR2 YENEEA. V gave up 5 bases and J gave up 3 bases, with 25 bases separating them. CDR3 DNA: TGTGCCAGCAGCCAAGGAGTCAACACCATAAGTGGTGACTATGGCTACACCTTC. It translates to CASSQGVNTISGDYGYTF.

The chain links TRBV11-3 to TRBJ2-7, with 9 bases aligning to TRBD1. The germline V gene encodes CDR1 SGHNT and CDR2 YENEEA. The CDR3 contains 18 residues. The V and J ends lost 0 bases and 5 bases, in that order; junction bases with no gene match: 14. CDR3 region: CASSLEGTGSDLGDEQYF. CDR3 nucleotides: TGTGCCAGCAGCTTAGAAGGGACAGGGTCCGATCTGGGTGACGAGCAGTACTTC.

The genes are TRBV5-1 and TRBJ1-3, with D hard to call. Germline CDR1 and CDR2: SGHRS and YFSETQ. The CDR3 spans 17 residues. Trimming removed 0 bases from V and 1 base from J, with 14 bases in between. The CDR3, as DNA: TGCGCCAGCAGCTTGGAGGGAGGACCTATTTCTGGAAACACCATATATTTT. Protein: CASSLEGGPISGNTIYF. Full variable domain (missing parts from reference TRBV5-1 and TRBJ1-3): KAGVTQTPRYLIKTRGQQVTLSCSPISGHRSVSWYQQTPGQGLQFLFEYFSETQRNKGNFPGRFSGRQFSNSRSEMNVSTLELGDSALYLCASSLEGGPISGNTIYFGEGSWLTVV.

This clone was seen a handful of times. The rearrangement links TRBV11-3 to TRBJ1-2; D gene uncertain. CDR3 size: 14 residues. The V and J ends lost 5 bases and 6 bases respectively, with 16 bases between them. Germline CDR1 SGHNT, CDR2 YENEEA. The chain's CDR3 is CASSVGANPHGYTF. As DNA, the CDR3 is TGTGCCAGCAGCGTGGGAGCCAATCCCCATGGCTACACCTTC.

This rearrangement joins TRBV19 to TRBJ2-1, with a weak D call TRBD2 (5 bases). The CDR3 has 14 amino acids. Germline V gene lookup returns CDR1 LNHDA and CDR2 SQIVND (reference sequence). Trimming shortened V by 9 bases and J by 7 bases, and 19 bases separated the two germline ends. CDR3 in DNA: TGTGCCAGCCGGGGTGGCGGGCGTTTGAATGAGCAGTTCTTC. It yields the protein CASRGGGRLNEQFF.

V is TRBV5-1 and J is TRBJ1-1; TRBD1 matches at 9 bases. Germline CDR1 SGHRS, CDR2 YFSETQ. Trimming took 0 bases from V and 5 from J; bases not matched to a gene: 8. This CDR3 has 16 amino acids. The CDR3 spells CASSLATGGGDTEAFF. The CDR3 region has the DNA TGCGCCAGCAGCTTGGCGACAGGGGGTGGTGATACTGAAGCTTTCTTT. The full variable domain, rest sourced from reference TRBV5-1 and TRBJ1-1, is KAGVTQTPRYLIKTRGQQVTLSCSPISGHRSVSWYQQTPGQGLQFLFEYFSETQRNKGNFPGRFSGRQFSNSRSEMNVSTLELGDSALYLCASSLATGGGDTEAFFGQGTRLTVV.

This clone has just one count. The J gene is TRBJ1-2, the V gene TRBV19; D might be TRBD1 (5 bases). The V gene's germline CDR1 is LNHDA and CDR2 SQIVND (reference sequence). The CDR3 spans 13 residues. Trimming took 3 bases from V and 6 from J, leaving 11 bases between them. As DNA, the CDR3 is TGTGCCAGTAGTATTGGGCAGGGCCATGGCTACACCTTC. Encoded protein: CASSIGQGHGYTF.

The chain employs TRBV29-1 and TRBJ1-4, with TRBD1 matching over 7 bases. V lost 7 bases, J lost 5 bases, and 7 bases stayed unmatched. This CDR3 region has 13 residues. Germline loops: CDR1 SQVTM, CDR2 ANQGSEA. The CDR3 loop is CSAQTGSNEKLFF. CDR3 nucleotides: TGCAGCGCTCAGACAGGGAGCAATGAAAAACTGTTTTTT.

The J gene is TRBJ1-1, the V gene TRBV6-8, with TRBD1 as a possible D gene (5 bases). The CDR3 extends over 13 amino acids. CDR1 is MNHGY and CDR2 is SAAAGT in the germline V gene. Trimming removed 0 bases at V and 6 bases at J, with 8 bases between. CDR3 protein: CASSYSGEAEAFF. The CDR3 DNA reads TGTGCCAGCAGTTACTCGGGGGAGGCTGAAGCTTTCTTT.

This clone was counted between two and nine times. The rearrangement joins TRBV5-1 to TRBJ2-3; 10 bases match TRBD2. Trimming removed 5 bases from V and 3 bases from J; junction bases left unmatched: 9. CDR3 length: 16 residues. The germline CDR1 and CDR2 sequences are SGHRS and YFSETQ. CDR3 amino acids: CASRGASGRGTDTQYF. DNA for the CDR3: TGCGCCAGCAGGGGTGCTAGCGGGAGAGGGACAGATACGCAGTATTTT.

Relative to its sample, this clone is medium-sized (0.01 to 0.1%). The J gene is TRBJ1-2, the V gene TRBV9, with 7 bases that match TRBD1. CDR3 length equals 15 residues. CDR1 is SGDLS and CDR2 is YYNGEE in the germline V gene. The V gene end was trimmed by 5 bases and the J gene end by 3 bases; junction bases not matched to a gene: 10. The DNA of the CDR3 is TGTGCCAGCAGTGACGGCAGGGGGAGAGACTATGGCTACACCTTC. This codes for CASSDGRGRDYGYTF.

In this sample, this clone turned up a few times. The chain recombines TRBV15 with TRBJ1-1; perhaps TRBD1 as D (6 bases). Germline CDR1 is LNHNV and CDR2 is YYDKDF (reference sequence). The CDR3 is made up of 18 amino acids. The V end was cut by 0 bases, the J end by 0 bases, with 17 bases between. DNA of the CDR3: TGTGCCACCAGCAGAGAGAGGGGGTCAGGGATTGTGAACACTGAAGCTTTCTTT. Protein sequence: CATSRERGSGIVNTEAFF.

This clone has only one observation. The chain joins TRBV19 to TRBJ1-5; a weak D match, TRBD1 (6 bases). The CDR3 sequence is 18 residues long. V was trimmed by 1 base and J by 5 bases, leaving 21 bases between them. Germline V gene data show CDR1 as LNHDA and CDR2 as SQIVND (reference sequence). The CDR3: CASSIGRGRAGVDQPQHF. In nucleotides, the CDR3 is TGTGCCAGTAGTATAGGACGGGGGCGGGCCGGGGTGGATCAGCCCCAGCATTTT.

Written as DNA, the CDR3 is TGTGCCAGCAGTCTAGCGGGAATGGAGACCCAGTACTTC. Its translation is CASSLAGMETQYF. The chain employs TRBV7-2 and TRBJ2-5; 9 bases align to TRBD2. The germline V gene encodes CDR1 SGHTA and CDR2 FQGNSA. V gave up 6 bases and J gave up 5 bases; unmatched junction bases: 4. This CDR3 comprises 13 residues.

The gene calls are TRBV4-1 and TRBJ2-6; no clear D. This CDR3 comprises 13 residues. Germline CDR1 and CDR2: MGHRA and YSYEKL. Trimming took off 1 base at V and 2 bases at J, with 0 bases between the two ends. Here the CDR3 reads CASSQAGANVLTF. For the CDR3, the DNA is TGCGCCAGCAGCCAAGCTGGGGCCAACGTCCTGACTTTC.

This clone ranks as medium-sized. This rearrangement joins TRBV11-3 to TRBJ2-1, with D possibly matching TRBD2 (5 bases). The V end lost 7 bases, the J end lost 7 bases, and 17 bases lay between the germline ends. Germline CDR1 SGHNT, CDR2 YENEEA. The CDR3 extends over 14 amino acids. CDR3 sequence: CASNINQLVNEQFF. The CDR3 region has the DNA TGTGCCAGCAACATAAACCAACTAGTAAATGAGCAGTTCTTC.

The chain uses TRBV14 and TRBJ2-7; 8 nucleotides align to TRBD1. CDR1 SGHDN and CDR2 FVKESK come from the germline V gene. The CDR3 length is 14 residues. With 4 bases clipped from V and 2 bases from J, the junction kept 4 bases outside the gene matches. CDR3 DNA sequence: TGTGCCAGCAGCCCTGGGACAGGAACCTACGAGCAGTACTTC. Amino acid sequence: CASSPGTGTYEQYF. Together with reference TRBV14 and TRBJ2-7, the CDR3 gives the full variable domain: EAGVTQFPSHSVIEKGQTVTLRCDPISGHDNLYWYRRVMGKEIKFLLHFVKESKQDESGMPNNRFLAERTGGTYSTLKVQPAELEDSGVYFCASSPGTGTYEQYFGPGTRLTVT.

This clone was detected a few times. The chain employs TRBV6-8 and TRBJ1-2; D might be TRBD1 (5 bases). V was pared by 6 bases and J by 8 bases, with 19 bases between. This CDR3 comprises 14 residues. Germline V gene sequence: CDR1 MNHGY, CDR2 SAAAGT. The CDR3 loop is CASSPWPGREGYTF. In DNA, the CDR3 is TGTGCCAGCAGCCCCTGGCCAGGGCGGGAGGGCTACACCTTC.